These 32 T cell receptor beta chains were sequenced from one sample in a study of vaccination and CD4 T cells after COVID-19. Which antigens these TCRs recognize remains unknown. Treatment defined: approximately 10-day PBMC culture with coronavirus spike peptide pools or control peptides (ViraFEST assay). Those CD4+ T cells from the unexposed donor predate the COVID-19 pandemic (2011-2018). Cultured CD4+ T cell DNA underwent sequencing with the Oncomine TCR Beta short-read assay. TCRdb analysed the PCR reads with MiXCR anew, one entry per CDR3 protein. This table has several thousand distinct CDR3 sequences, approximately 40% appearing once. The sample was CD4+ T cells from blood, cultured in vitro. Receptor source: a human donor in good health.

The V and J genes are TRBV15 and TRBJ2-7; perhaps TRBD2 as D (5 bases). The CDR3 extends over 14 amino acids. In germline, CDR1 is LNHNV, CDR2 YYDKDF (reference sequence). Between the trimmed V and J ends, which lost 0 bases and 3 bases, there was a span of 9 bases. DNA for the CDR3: TGTGCCACCAGCAGAGACGACGGGGACTACGAGCAGTACTTC. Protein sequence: CATSRDDGDYEQYF.

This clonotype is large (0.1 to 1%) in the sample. The CDR3 DNA reads TGTGCCAGTAGTATAACGGGTGTAGTGGATACGCAGTATTTT. Encoded protein: CASSITGVVDTQYF. V usage is TRBV19 and J usage is TRBJ2-3; D remains unclear. Germline CDR1 reads LNHDA; CDR2 reads SQIVND (reference sequence). This CDR3 contains 14 residues. The germline V and J ends were trimmed by 2 bases and 6 bases, with 12 bases remaining between them.

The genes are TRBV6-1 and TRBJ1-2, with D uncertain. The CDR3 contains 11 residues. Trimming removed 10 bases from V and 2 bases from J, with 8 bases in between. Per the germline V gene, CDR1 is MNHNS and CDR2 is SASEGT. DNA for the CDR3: TGTGCCACAAGGGAAAACTATGGCTACACCTTC. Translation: CATRENYGYTF.

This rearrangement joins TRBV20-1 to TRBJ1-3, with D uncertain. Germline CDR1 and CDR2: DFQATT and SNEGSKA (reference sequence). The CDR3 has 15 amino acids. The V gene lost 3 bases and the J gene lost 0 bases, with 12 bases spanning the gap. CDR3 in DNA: TGCAGTGCTAGGAGAACAAGTAACTCTGGAAACACCATATATTTT. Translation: CSARRTSNSGNTIYF.

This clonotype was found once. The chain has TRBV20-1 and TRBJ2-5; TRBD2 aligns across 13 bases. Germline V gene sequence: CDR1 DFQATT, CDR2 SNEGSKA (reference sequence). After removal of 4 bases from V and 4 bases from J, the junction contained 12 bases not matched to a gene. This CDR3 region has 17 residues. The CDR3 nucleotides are TGCAGTGCTATGGGGACTAGCGGGACCCTTTGGGGAGAGACCCAGTACTTC. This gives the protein CSAMGTSGTLWGETQYF.

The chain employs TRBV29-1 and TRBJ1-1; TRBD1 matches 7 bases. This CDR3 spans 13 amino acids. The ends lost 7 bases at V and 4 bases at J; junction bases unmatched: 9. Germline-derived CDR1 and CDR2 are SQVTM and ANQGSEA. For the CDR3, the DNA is TGCAGCGGGGGTACAGGGGATATCACTGAAGCTTTCTTT. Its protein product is CSGGTGDITEAFF.

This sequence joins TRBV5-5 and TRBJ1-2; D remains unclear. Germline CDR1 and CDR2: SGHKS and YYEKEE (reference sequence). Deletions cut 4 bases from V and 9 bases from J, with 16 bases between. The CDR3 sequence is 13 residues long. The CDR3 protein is CASSRLQAARYTF. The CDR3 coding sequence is TGTGCCAGCAGCCGACTTCAGGCGGCGCGCTACACCTTC.

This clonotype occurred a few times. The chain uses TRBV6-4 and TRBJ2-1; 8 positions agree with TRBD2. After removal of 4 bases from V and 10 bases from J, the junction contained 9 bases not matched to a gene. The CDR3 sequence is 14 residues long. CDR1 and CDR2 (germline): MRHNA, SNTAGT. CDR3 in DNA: TGTGCCAGCAGTGTATCGGGGGGGCTGGGGGAGCAGTTCTTC. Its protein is CASSVSGGLGEQFF.

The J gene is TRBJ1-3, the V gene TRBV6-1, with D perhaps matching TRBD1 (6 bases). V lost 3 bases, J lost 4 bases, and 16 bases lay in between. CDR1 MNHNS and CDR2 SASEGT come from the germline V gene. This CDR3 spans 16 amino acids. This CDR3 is CASSEFYRASGNTIYF. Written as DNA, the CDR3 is TGTGCCAGCAGTGAGTTCTACAGGGCGTCGGGAAACACCATATATTTT.

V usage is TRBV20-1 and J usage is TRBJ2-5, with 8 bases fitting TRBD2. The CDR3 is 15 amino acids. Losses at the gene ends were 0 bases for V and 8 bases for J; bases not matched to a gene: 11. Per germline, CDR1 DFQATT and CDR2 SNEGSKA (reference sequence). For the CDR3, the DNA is TGCAGTGCTAGAGATCTGGACGGGGGGGCAGAAACCCAGTACTTC. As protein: CSARDLDGGAETQYF.

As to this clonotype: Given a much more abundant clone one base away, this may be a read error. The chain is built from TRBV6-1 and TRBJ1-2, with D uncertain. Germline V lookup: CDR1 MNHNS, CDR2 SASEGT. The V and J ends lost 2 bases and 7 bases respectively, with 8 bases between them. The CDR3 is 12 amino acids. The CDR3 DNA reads TGTGCCAGCAGTGAATCGGAGGGTGGCTACACCTTC. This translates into CASSESEGGYTF.

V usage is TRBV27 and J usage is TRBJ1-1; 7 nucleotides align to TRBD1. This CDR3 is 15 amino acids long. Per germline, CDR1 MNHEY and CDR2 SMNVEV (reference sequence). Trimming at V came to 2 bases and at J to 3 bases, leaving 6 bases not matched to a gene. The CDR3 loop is CASSLTGVRDTEAFF. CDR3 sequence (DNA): TGTGCCAGCAGTTTAACAGGGGTCCGCGACACTGAAGCTTTCTTT.

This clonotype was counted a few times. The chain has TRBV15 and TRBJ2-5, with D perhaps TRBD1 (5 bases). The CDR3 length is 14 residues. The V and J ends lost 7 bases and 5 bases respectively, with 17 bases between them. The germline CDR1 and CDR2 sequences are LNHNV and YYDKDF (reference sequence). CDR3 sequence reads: CATKVGGRAETQYF. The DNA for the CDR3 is TGTGCCACCAAGGTTGGTGGCAGGGCGGAGACCCAGTACTTC.

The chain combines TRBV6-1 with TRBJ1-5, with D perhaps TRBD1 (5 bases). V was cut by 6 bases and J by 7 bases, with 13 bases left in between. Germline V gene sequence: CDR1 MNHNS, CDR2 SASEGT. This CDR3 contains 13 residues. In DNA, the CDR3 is TGTGCCAGCAGAACCTCAGGGACCCAGCCCCAGCATTTT. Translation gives CASRTSGTQPQHF.

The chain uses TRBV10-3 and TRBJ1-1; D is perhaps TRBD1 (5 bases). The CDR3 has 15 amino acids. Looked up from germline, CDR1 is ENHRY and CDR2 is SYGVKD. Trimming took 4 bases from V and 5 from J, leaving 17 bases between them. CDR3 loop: CAISAGDSWWTEAFF. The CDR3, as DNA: TGTGCCATCAGTGCTGGAGACAGTTGGTGGACTGAAGCTTTCTTT.

DNA of the CDR3: TGTGCCAGCAAGTGGGCTCCAGATGTTAGCACAGATACGCAGTATTTT. It translates to CASKWAPDVSTDTQYF. This chain uses TRBV6-1 with TRBJ2-3; unclear D gene. The germline V gene has CDR1 MNHNS and CDR2 SASEGT. The CDR3 runs 16 residues. V was shortened by 7 bases and J by 0 bases, with 17 bases between the two germline ends.

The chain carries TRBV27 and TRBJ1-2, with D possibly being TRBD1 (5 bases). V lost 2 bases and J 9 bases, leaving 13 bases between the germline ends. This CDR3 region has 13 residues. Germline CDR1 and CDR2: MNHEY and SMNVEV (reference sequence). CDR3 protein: CASSLLGVRSYTF. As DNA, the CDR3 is TGTGCCAGCAGTTTACTGGGGGTTCGGAGCTACACCTTC.

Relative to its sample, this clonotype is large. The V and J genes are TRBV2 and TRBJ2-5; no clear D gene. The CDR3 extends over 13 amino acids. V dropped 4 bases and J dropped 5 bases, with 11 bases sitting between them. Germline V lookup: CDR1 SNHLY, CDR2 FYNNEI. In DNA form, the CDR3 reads TGTGCCAGCAGTGGGACCGTGGCCGAGACCCAGTACTTC. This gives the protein CASSGTVAETQYF.

The CDR3 nucleotides read TGTGCTAGTGGTTTGGTTACGGGAGGGGGTGGCTCCTATAATTCACCCCTCCACTTT. Amino acids: CASGLVTGGGGSYNSPLHF. V and J are TRBV12-5 and TRBJ1-6; D is possibly TRBD1 (6 bases). The CDR3 covers 19 residues. From germline, CDR1 is LGHNT and CDR2 FRNRAP. Trimming stripped 0 bases from V and 0 bases from J, with 15 bases between.

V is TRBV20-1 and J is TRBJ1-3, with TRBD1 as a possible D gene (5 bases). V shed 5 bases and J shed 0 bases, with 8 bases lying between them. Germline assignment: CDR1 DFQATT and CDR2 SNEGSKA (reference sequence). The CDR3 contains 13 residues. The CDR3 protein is CSARDLSGNTIYF. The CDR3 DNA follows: TGCAGTGCTCGGGACCTCTCTGGAAACACCATATATTTT.

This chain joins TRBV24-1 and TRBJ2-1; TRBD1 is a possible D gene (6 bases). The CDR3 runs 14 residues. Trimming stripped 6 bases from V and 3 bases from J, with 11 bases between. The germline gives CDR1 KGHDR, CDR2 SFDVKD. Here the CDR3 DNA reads TGTGCCACCAGTTCGACAGGATTCTACAATGAGCAGTTCTTC. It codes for CATSSTGFYNEQFF.

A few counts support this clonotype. CDR3 nucleotides: TGTGCCAGCGAGGCTCGGGGACTGTATGGCTACACCTTC. Translated: CASEARGLYGYTF. The chain recombines TRBV6-1 with TRBJ1-2, with D tentatively TRBD1 (5 bases). Germline assignment: CDR1 MNHNS and CDR2 SASEGT. This CDR3 has 13 amino acids. V dropped 8 bases and J dropped 5 bases, with 15 bases sitting between them.

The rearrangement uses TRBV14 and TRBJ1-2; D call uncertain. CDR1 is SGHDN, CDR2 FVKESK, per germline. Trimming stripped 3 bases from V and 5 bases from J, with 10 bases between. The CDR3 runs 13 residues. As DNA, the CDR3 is TGTGCCAGCAGCCATCGTAGGCGGTATGGCTACACCTTC. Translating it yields CASSHRRRYGYTF.

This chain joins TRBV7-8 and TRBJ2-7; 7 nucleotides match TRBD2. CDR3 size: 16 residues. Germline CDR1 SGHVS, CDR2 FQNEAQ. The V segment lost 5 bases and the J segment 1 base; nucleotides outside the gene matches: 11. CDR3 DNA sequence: TGTGCCAGCAGCCGTACGAGCGGGGCCCTATCCTACGAGCAGTACTTC. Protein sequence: CASSRTSGALSYEQYF.

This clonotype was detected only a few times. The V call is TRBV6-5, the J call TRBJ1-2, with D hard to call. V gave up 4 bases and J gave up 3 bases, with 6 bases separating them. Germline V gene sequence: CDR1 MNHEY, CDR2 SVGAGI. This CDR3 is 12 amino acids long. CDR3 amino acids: CASSSQDYGYTF. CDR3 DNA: TGTGCCAGCAGTTCCCAGGACTATGGCTACACCTTC.

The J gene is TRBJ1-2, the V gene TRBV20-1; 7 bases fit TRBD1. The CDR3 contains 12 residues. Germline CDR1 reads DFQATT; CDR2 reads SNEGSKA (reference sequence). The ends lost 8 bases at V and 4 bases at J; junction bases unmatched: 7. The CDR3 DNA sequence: TGCAGTACCGGGACAGAACTCTATGGCTACACCTTC. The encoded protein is CSTGTELYGYTF.

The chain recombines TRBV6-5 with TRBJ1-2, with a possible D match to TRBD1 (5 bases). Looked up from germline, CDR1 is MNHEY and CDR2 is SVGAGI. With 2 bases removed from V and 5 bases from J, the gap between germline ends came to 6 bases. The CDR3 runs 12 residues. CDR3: CASSYGGYGYTF. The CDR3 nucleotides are TGTGCCAGCAGTTACGGGGGGTATGGCTACACCTTC.

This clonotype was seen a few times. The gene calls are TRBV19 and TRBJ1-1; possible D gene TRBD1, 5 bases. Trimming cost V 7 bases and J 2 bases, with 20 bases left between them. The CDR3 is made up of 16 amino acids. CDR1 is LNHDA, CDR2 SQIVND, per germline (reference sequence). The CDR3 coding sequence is TGTGCCAGTATCCGAGCAGGGTTGGGACTTAACACTGAAGCTTTCTTT. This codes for CASIRAGLGLNTEAFF.

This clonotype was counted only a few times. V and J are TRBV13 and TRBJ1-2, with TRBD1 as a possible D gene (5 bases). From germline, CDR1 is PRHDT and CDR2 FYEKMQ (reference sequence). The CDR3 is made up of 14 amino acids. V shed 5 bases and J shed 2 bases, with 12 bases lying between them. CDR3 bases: TGTGCCAGCAGCCGTTACGGGGGGAACTATGGCTACACCTTC. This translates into CASSRYGGNYGYTF. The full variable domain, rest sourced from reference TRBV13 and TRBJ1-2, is AAGVIQSPRHLIKEKRETATLKCYPIPRHDTVYWYQQGPGQDPQFLISFYEKMQSDKGSIPDRFSAQQFSDYHSELNMSSLELGDSALYFCASSRYGGNYGYTFGSGTRLTVV.

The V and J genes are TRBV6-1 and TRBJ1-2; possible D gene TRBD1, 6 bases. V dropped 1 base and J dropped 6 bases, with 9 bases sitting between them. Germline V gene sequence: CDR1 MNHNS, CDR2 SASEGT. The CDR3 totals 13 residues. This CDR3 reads CASSEGGADGYTF. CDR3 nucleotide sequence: TGTGCCAGCAGTGAAGGGGGGGCGGATGGCTACACCTTC.

This CDR3 reads CASSPGLAGGTDTQYF. The CDR3 DNA is TGTGCCAGCAGCCCCGGACTAGCGGGGGGCACAGATACGCAGTATTTT. This chain connects TRBV7-6 to TRBJ2-3; 13 bases are a match to TRBD2. Germline V gene lookup returns CDR1 SGHVS and CDR2 FNYEAQ. Trimming removed 5 bases from V and 1 base from J; junction bases left unmatched: 3. The CDR3 spans 16 residues.

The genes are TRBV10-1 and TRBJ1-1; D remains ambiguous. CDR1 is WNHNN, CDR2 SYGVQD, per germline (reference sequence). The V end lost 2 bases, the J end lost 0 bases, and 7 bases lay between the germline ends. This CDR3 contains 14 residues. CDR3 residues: CASSEDSLNTEAFF. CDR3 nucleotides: TGCGCCAGCAGTGAGGATTCGTTGAACACTGAAGCTTTCTTT.